Sequencing of this TCR beta chain was carried out in a study of blood T cell repertoires in COVID-19. Study-level information: Samples came from the United States, Italy and Spain, spanning acute and convalescent COVID-19.

Assay used: immunoSEQ multiplex PCR; TCRdb lists only in-frame clones, some missing. The sample holds a few hundred thousand clones; 86% are singletons and the top ten take around 1.7%. The CDR3 loop spans 13 amino acids. Germline CDR1 SNHLY, CDR2 FYNNEI. V dropped 6 bases and J dropped 1 base, with 9 bases sitting between them. Clinical history as reported by participants underpinned cohort assignment. Cohort 3 donors counted as recovered after two negative PCRs, clearance, or resolved symptoms. The receptor's source is a man aged 40-55 years who had recovered from COVID-19. Sequencing input: PBMCs or T cells enriched from blood (not recorded which). The J gene is TRBJ1-1, the V gene TRBV2; no reliable D call. CDR3 amino acids: CASSDRENTEAFF. CDR3 sequence (DNA): TGTGCCAGCAGCGACCGGGAGAACACTGAAGCTTTCTTT.